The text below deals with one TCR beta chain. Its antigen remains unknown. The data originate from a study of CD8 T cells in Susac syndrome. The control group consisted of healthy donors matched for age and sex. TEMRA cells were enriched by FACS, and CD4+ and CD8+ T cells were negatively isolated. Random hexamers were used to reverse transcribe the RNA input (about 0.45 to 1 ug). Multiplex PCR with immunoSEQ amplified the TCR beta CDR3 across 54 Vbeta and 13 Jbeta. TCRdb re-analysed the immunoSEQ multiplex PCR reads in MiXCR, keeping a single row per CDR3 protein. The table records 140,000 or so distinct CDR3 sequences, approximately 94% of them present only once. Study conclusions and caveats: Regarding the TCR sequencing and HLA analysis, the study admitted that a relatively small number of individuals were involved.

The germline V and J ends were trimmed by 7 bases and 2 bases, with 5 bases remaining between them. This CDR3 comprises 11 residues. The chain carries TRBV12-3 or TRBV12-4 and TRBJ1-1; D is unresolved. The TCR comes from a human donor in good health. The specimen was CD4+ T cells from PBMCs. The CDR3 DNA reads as TGTGCCAGCACCGTAAACACTGAAGCTTTCTTT. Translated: CASTVNTEAFF.